This passage covers 29 T cell receptor beta chains from one sample sequenced in a study of PD-1 blockade in classical Hodgkin lymphoma. Method: immunoSEQ multiplex PCR; TCRdb's copy keeps in-frame clones and lacks some. The sample holds about 60,000 clones, around 94% seen once. Time point here: cycle 4 day 1 (C4D1), after about 6 weeks of nivolumab. Each patient relapsed following autologous stem cell transplantation, and prior brentuximab vedotin exposure differed. The sample in question was peripheral blood mononuclear cells (PBMCs), obtained before the fourth cycle of nivolumab. These TCRs come from a human donor with classical Hodgkin lymphoma.

This chain joins TRBV28 and TRBJ1-6; 7 bases map to TRBD1. Trimming removed 2 bases from V and 5 bases from J; junction bases left unmatched: 12. Looked up from germline, CDR1 is MDHEN and CDR2 is SYDVKM. The CDR3 sequence is 18 residues long. DNA for the CDR3: TGTGCCAGCAGTTTAGACACTGAGGACAGGTTAAATAATTCACCCCTCCACTTT. Its protein product is CASSLDTEDRLNNSPLHF.

CDR3 DNA: TGTGCCAGCAGCTTGGCCGACAGGGCCAATCAGCCCCAGCATTTT. Encoded protein: CASSLADRANQPQHF. The chain links TRBV5-6 to TRBJ1-5, with 7 bases identical to TRBD1. With V trimmed by 0 bases and J by 3 bases, 3 bases remained unmatched. The length of the CDR3 is 15 residues. The V gene's germline CDR1 is SGHDT and CDR2 YYEEEE.

The V and J genes are TRBV6-5 and TRBJ1-6; no firm D call. The CDR3 length is 13 residues. V lost 2 bases to trimming and J lost 7 bases, with 6 bases between them. Per the germline V gene, CDR1 is MNHEY and CDR2 is SVGAGI. The CDR3 here is CASSYRPNSPLHF. CDR3 DNA sequence: TGTGCCAGCAGTTACAGACCAAATTCACCCCTCCACTTT.

The table lists this clone with a few counts. The rearrangement links TRBV6-6 to TRBJ1-5; 7 bases are shared with TRBD1. CDR3 length equals 14 residues. V was pared by 4 bases and J by 7 bases, with 7 bases of the junction left unmatched. Germline CDR1 is MNHNY and CDR2 is SVGAGI (reference sequence). CDR3 nucleotide sequence: TGTGCCAGCAGTTCACAGGGGATCGACCAGCCCCAGCATTTT. Its protein is CASSSQGIDQPQHF.

This clone is a singleton in its sample. The J gene is TRBJ2-3, the V gene TRBV9; 8 bases map to TRBD1. Trimming removed 3 bases from V and 0 bases from J; junction bases left unmatched: 3. CDR1 is SGDLS and CDR2 is YYNGEE in the germline V gene. The CDR3 contains 15 residues. CDR3 region: CASSAQGASTDTQYF. CDR3 in DNA: TGTGCCAGCAGCGCTCAGGGGGCGAGCACAGATACGCAGTATTTT.

The gene calls are TRBV19 and TRBJ2-7; maybe TRBD2 (6 bases). The CDR3 spans 13 residues. Trimming pared 6 bases from V and 5 bases from J, leaving 14 bases between. Germline CDR1 is LNHDA and CDR2 is SQIVND (reference sequence). The DNA for the CDR3 is TGTGCCAGTAGGCGGGACGGAGGGAACGAGCAGTACTTC. Amino acid sequence: CASRRDGGNEQYF.

J is TRBJ2-7 and V is TRBV2; 8 bases map to TRBD1. CDR3 length: 16 residues. V was pared by 5 bases and J by 5 bases, with 14 bases of the junction left unmatched. Germline lookup yields CDR1 SNHLY and CDR2 FYNNEI. CDR3 region: CASSLLSRTGMNEQYF. CDR3 coding DNA: TGTGCCAGCAGTCTACTGTCCCGGACAGGGATGAACGAGCAGTACTTC.

The chain uses TRBV5-1 and TRBJ2-1; TRBD2 agrees at 7 bases. This CDR3 contains 18 residues. Per germline, CDR1 SGHRS and CDR2 YFSETQ. After removal of 0 bases from V and 0 bases from J, the junction contained 9 bases not matched to a gene. CDR3 nucleotide sequence: TGCGCCAGCAGCTTGGGGATCGGGGGAGGGCTCTCCTACAATGAGCAGTTCTTC. Its protein product is CASSLGIGGGLSYNEQFF.

V usage is TRBV20-1 and J usage is TRBJ2-1; D not resolved. Germline V gene data show CDR1 as DFQATT and CDR2 as SNEGSKA (reference sequence). The CDR3 runs to 11 residues. Trimming stripped 1 base from V and 5 bases from J, with 3 bases between. The CDR3 sequence: CSARAHNEQFF. For the CDR3, the DNA is TGCAGTGCTAGAGCACACAATGAGCAGTTCTTC.

The chain carries TRBV5-1 and TRBJ2-7; 9 bases map to TRBD2. CDR3 length: 15 residues. Germline CDR1 is SGHRS and CDR2 is YFSETQ. V shed 0 bases, J shed 5 bases, and the junction held 6 bases outside the gene matches. The CDR3 DNA reads as TGCGCCAGCAGCTTGGATCTAGCGGGAAACGACGAGCAGTACTTC. Protein: CASSLDLAGNDEQYF.

On this clone: One junction end disagrees with the germline gene, perhaps due to a read error. This rearrangement joins TRBV28 to TRBJ2-1, with D perhaps TRBD2 (6 bases). Germline V gene sequence: CDR1 MDHEN, CDR2 SYDVKM. The CDR3 loop spans 15 amino acids. The CDR3 DNA reads as TGTGCCAGCATCGGGGGAGACAGCGGAACCGGTGAGCTGTTCTTC. It is translated as CASIGGDSGTGELFF.

The gene calls are TRBV28 and TRBJ2-5; 7 nucleotides align to TRBD2. The length of the CDR3 is 15 residues. Germline CDR1 is MDHEN and CDR2 is SYDVKM. V trimming: 7 bases; J trimming: 2 bases; junction bases outside the gene matches: 10. CDR3 coding DNA: TGTGCCAGCACACTTGGGACTACCTTACAAGAGACCCAGTACTTC. Amino acid sequence: CASTLGTTLQETQYF. Looking up the rest from reference TRBV28 and TRBJ2-5 gives the full variable domain: DVKVTQSSRYLVKRTGEKVFLECVQDMDHENMFWYRQDPGLGLRLIYFSYDVKMKEKGDIPEGYSVSREKKERFSLILESASTNQTSMYLCASTLGTTLQETQYFGPGTRLLVL.

The chain employs TRBV18 and TRBJ1-6, with 8 bases aligning to TRBD1. This CDR3 spans 17 amino acids. The germline V gene has CDR1 KGHSH and CDR2 LQKENI. Trimming at V came to 3 bases and at J to 7 bases, leaving 11 bases not matched to a gene. The DNA of the CDR3 is TGTGCCAGCTCACCTTCGCCCGCACAGGGGGTCAATTCACCCCTCCACTTT. It translates to CASSPSPAQGVNSPLHF.

The CDR3 loop reads CASTQEAGNTYEQYF. The CDR3 DNA reads as TGCGCCAGCACCCAAGAAGCGGGGAACACCTACGAGCAGTACTTC. V is TRBV5-1 and J is TRBJ2-7; TRBD2 agrees at 7 bases. V dropped 6 bases and J dropped 2; count of bases not matched to a gene: 11. Germline-derived CDR1 and CDR2 are SGHRS and YFSETQ. This CDR3 spans 15 amino acids.

The V call is TRBV7-2, the J call TRBJ2-2; TRBD2 aligns across 13 bases. Germline assignment: CDR1 SGHTA and CDR2 FQGNSA. This CDR3 region has 17 residues. The junction had 9 bases not matched to a gene; V was cut back by 5 bases and J by 6 bases. CDR3 protein: CASSPTGTSGVSGELFF. The CDR3 bases are TGTGCCAGCAGCCCCACCGGGACTAGCGGGGTTTCCGGGGAGCTGTTTTTT.

The rearrangement joins TRBV19 to TRBJ1-1, with D maybe TRBD1 (5 bases). The CDR3 has 13 residues. The germline V and J ends were trimmed by 3 bases and 6 bases, with 11 bases remaining between them. Germline V CDR1 and CDR2: LNHDA, SQIVND (reference sequence). CDR3 residues: CASSMGGRAEAFF. CDR3 DNA sequence: TGTGCCAGTAGTATGGGGGGTCGGGCTGAAGCTTTCTTT. Based on the CDR3 plus reference TRBV19 and TRBJ1-1, the full variable domain is DGGITQSPKYLFRKEGQNVTLSCEQNLNHDAMYWYRQDPGQGLRLIYYSQIVNDFQKGDIAEGYSVSREKKESFPLTVTSAQKNPTAFYLCASSMGGRAEAFFGQGTRLTVV.

The chain couples TRBV5-4 to TRBJ2-7; 8 bases line up with TRBD1. V lost 4 bases, J lost 4 bases, and 7 bases stayed unmatched. The CDR3 is 14 residues long. Germline V CDR1 and CDR2: SGHNT, YYREEE (reference sequence). The DNA for the CDR3 is TGTGCCAGCAGCAGCAGGGGGCGAGGATACGAGCAGTACTTC. Translating gives CASSSRGRGYEQYF.

V gene TRBV4-1 combines with J gene TRBJ2-7, with 8 bases aligning to TRBD1. CDR1 is MGHRA, CDR2 YSYEKL, per germline. Trimming cost V 0 bases and J 7 bases; bases outside gene matches: 8. There are 15 residues in the CDR3. The CDR3 coding sequence is TGCGCCAGCAGCCAAGATGGACAGGGATATCGGGAGCAGTACTTC. This translates into CASSQDGQGYREQYF.

The chain links TRBV27 to TRBJ1-2; TRBD1 matches at 8 bases. Looked up from germline, CDR1 is MNHEY and CDR2 is SMNVEV (reference sequence). Unmatched junction bases numbered 3, after V lost 5 bases and J lost 7 bases. This CDR3 is built from 12 residues. The CDR3 DNA sequence: TGTGCCAGCAGTCCAGGGGGCTTTGGCTACACCTTC. Translated, it gives CASSPGGFGYTF.

The chain's CDR3 is CASSGLAGGPSYNEQFF. The CDR3, as DNA: TGTGCCAGCTCGGGACTAGCGGGGGGGCCCTCCTACAATGAGCAGTTCTTC. The rearrangement links TRBV18 to TRBJ2-1; 16 nucleotides agree with TRBD2. Germline V CDR1 and CDR2: KGHSH, LQKENI. V gave up 6 bases and J gave up 0 bases; unmatched junction bases: 2. The CDR3 is 17 residues long.

This clone was observed a few times. The gene calls are TRBV7-6 and TRBJ2-5; D possibly corresponds to TRBD1 (6 bases). Germline V gives CDR1 SGHVS, CDR2 FNYEAQ. The V gene lost 1 base and the J gene lost 6 bases, with 12 bases spanning the gap. The CDR3 length is 14 residues. The CDR3 spells CASSLDPGAKTQYF. The CDR3 DNA is TGTGCCAGCAGCTTAGACCCAGGGGCAAAGACCCAGTACTTC.

This chain links TRBV29-1 with TRBJ1-4; a weak D match, TRBD1 (6 bases). This CDR3 has 16 residues. Germline-derived CDR1 and CDR2 are SQVTM and ANQGSEA. V lost 5 bases and J 0 bases, leaving 16 bases between the germline ends. The chain's CDR3 is CSVSYFDRTTNEKLFF. CDR3 in DNA: TGCAGCGTTTCTTACTTTGACAGGACAACTAATGAAAAACTGTTTTTT. The full variable domain, completed using reference TRBV29-1 and TRBJ1-4, is SAVISQKPSRDICQRGTSLTIQCQVDSQVTMMFWYRQQPGQSLTLIATANQGSEATYESGFVIDKFPISRPNLTFSTLTVSNMSPEDSSIYLCSVSYFDRTTNEKLFFGSGTQLSVL.

As for this clone: A far larger clone is one nucleotide away, so this likely arose from a read error. The chain recombines TRBV19 with TRBJ1-1, with D unclear. The V end lost 3 bases, the J end lost 1 base, and 3 bases lay between the germline ends. CDR3 length: 12 residues. Germline values: CDR1 LNHDA, CDR2 SQIVND (reference sequence). The CDR3 region is CASSIGNTEAFF. The CDR3 DNA is TGTGCCAGTAGTATCGGGAACACTGAAGCTTTCTTT.

The chain is built from TRBV7-3 and TRBJ1-3; 9 positions match TRBD1. Germline V CDR1 and CDR2: SGHTA, FQGTGA. V gave up 1 base and J gave up 3 bases; unmatched junction bases: 10. This CDR3 contains 18 residues. CDR3 nucleotides: TGTGCCAGCAGCTTAAAGATGGGGACAGGGAAGTTTGGAAACACCATATATTTT. It yields the protein CASSLKMGTGKFGNTIYF.

The chain joins TRBV7-9 to TRBJ2-3; 9 positions agree with TRBD2. The V segment lost 2 bases and the J segment 0 bases; nucleotides outside the gene matches: 6. This CDR3 has 17 amino acids. Germline values: CDR1 SEHNR, CDR2 FQNEAQ (reference sequence). The CDR3 loop reads CASSLSSGGLSTDTQYF. The CDR3 DNA sequence: TGTGCCAGCAGCTTATCGAGCGGGGGGCTTAGCACAGATACGCAGTATTTT.

This chain links TRBV11-3 with TRBJ2-7; 7 positions agree with TRBD1. The V and J ends lost 1 base and 2 bases, in that order; junction bases with no gene match: 5. CDR1 is SGHNT, CDR2 YENEEA, per germline. This CDR3 contains 15 residues. The CDR3 protein is CASSLGRDSTYEQYF. DNA of the CDR3: TGTGCCAGCAGCTTAGGCCGGGACAGTACCTACGAGCAGTACTTC.

The chain combines TRBV28 with TRBJ2-7; D might be TRBD2 (5 bases). CDR3 length equals 12 residues. Trimming pared 2 bases from V and 7 bases from J, leaving 9 bases between. The germline V gene encodes CDR1 MDHEN and CDR2 SYDVKM. CDR3 nucleotide sequence: TGTGCCAGCAGTTTAATGGGGAGTGAGCAGTACTTC. As protein: CASSLMGSEQYF. Complete variable domain (other parts from reference TRBV28 and TRBJ2-7): DVKVTQSSRYLVKRTGEKVFLECVQDMDHENMFWYRQDPGLGLRLIYFSYDVKMKEKGDIPEGYSVSREKKERFSLILESASTNQTSMYLCASSLMGSEQYFGPGTRLTVT.

The sample holds a few counts of this clone. The V call is TRBV6-1, the J call TRBJ2-3; D not certain. Deletions cut 10 bases from V and 3 bases from J, with 14 bases between. This CDR3 comprises 13 residues. The germline gives CDR1 MNHNS, CDR2 SASEGT. The CDR3 is CATLLLGTDTQYF. The CDR3 nucleotides are TGTGCCACCCTGCTATTGGGAACAGATACGCAGTATTTT.

The chain employs TRBV28 and TRBJ2-1, with 7 nucleotides matching TRBD1. Trimming took 6 bases from V and 8 from J; bases not matched to a gene: 4. The CDR3 extends over 12 amino acids. Germline V gives CDR1 MDHEN, CDR2 SYDVKM. In DNA, the CDR3 is TGTGCCAGCAGACGACAGGGCGATGAGCAGTTCTTC. This sequence encodes CASRRQGDEQFF. Based on the CDR3 plus reference TRBV28 and TRBJ2-1, the full variable domain is DVKVTQSSRYLVKRTGEKVFLECVQDMDHENMFWYRQDPGLGLRLIYFSYDVKMKEKGDIPEGYSVSREKKERFSLILESASTNQTSMYLCASRRQGDEQFFGPGTRLTVL.